This TCR beta chain was sequenced during a study of OX40 agonist ivuxolimab in advanced cancers. V was trimmed by 3 bases and J by 0 bases, leaving 11 bases between them. The CDR3 is 15 amino acids. The germline gives CDR1 SGDLS, CDR2 YYNGEE. Profiled with immunoSEQ multiplex PCR; TCRdb holds only in-frame clones, not every one. The data hold tens of thousands of clones, with over 75% observed a single time. The receptor was derived from an adult with an advanced solid tumor such as melanoma, head and neck, liver or kidney cancer. The sequences come from CD4+ or CD8+ T cells sorted from blood, collected in a trial of the OX40 agonist ivuxolimab. This chain joins TRBV9 and TRBJ2-3, with D perhaps TRBD2 (6 bases). The CDR3 region has the DNA TGTGCCAGCAGCGGAATAGCGGCTAGCACAGATACGCAGTATTTT. As protein: CASSGIAASTDTQYF.